These 24 T cell receptor beta chains came from one sample sequenced in a study of identical twins' blood T cells. One entry per CDR3 protein results from TCRdb running MiXCR on the 5' RACE reads. The sample yields 400,000 or so distinct CDR3 sequences, roughly 27% seen once. Input material: PBMCs. Source of these receptors: a woman aged 18 to 49 in good health.

This clonotype has just a few counts. The genes are TRBV11-2 and TRBJ2-5; D possibly corresponds to TRBD2 (5 bases). This CDR3 spans 14 amino acids. The V gene lost 3 bases and the J gene lost 5 bases, with 13 bases spanning the gap. CDR1 SGHAT and CDR2 FQNNGV come from the germline V gene. This CDR3 is CASSFTTRRETQYF. In nucleotides, the CDR3 is TGTGCCAGCAGCTTTACAACTAGACGGGAGACCCAGTACTTC.

The chain carries TRBV19 and TRBJ2-3, with TRBD2 identical over 14 bases. Germline values: CDR1 LNHDA, CDR2 SQIVND (reference sequence). The CDR3 sequence is 16 residues long. V shed 5 bases and J 6 bases; nucleotides not matched to a gene: 7. CDR3 bases: TGTGCCAGTAGTGGGAGACTAGCGGGAGGGAAGGATACGCAGTATTTT. This gives the protein CASSGRLAGGKDTQYF.

In nucleotides, the CDR3 is TGCAGTGCCACGGGGGGGGGAAGAGGTTTCTACGAGCAGTACTTC. It encodes CSATGGGRGFYEQYF. This rearrangement joins TRBV20-1 to TRBJ2-7; 8 nucleotides match TRBD2. The CDR3 contains 15 residues. The V segment lost 6 bases and the J segment 3 bases; nucleotides outside the gene matches: 13. Germline values: CDR1 DFQATT, CDR2 SNEGSKA (reference sequence).

The chain has TRBV7-9 and TRBJ1-1; a possible D gene is TRBD1 (6 bases). The V gene's germline CDR1 is SEHNR and CDR2 FQNEAQ (reference sequence). CDR3 size: 16 residues. Trimming cost V 6 bases and J 3 bases, with 20 bases left between them. The CDR3 region has the DNA TGTGCCAGCAGATTCACAAAGGGGGGCGAGTACACTGAAGCTTTCTTT. As protein: CASRFTKGGEYTEAFF.

There are a few counts of this clonotype. The chain employs TRBV3-1 and TRBJ1-3; the D is unclear. This CDR3 is built from 14 residues. The V gene lost 2 bases and the J gene lost 0 bases, with 5 bases spanning the gap. Germline-derived CDR1 and CDR2 are LGHDT and YNNKEL (reference sequence). Here the CDR3 reads CASSQHVSGNTIYF. DNA of the CDR3: TGTGCCAGCAGCCAACATGTCTCTGGAAACACCATATATTTT.

The DNA for the CDR3 is TGCAGTGCTAGCGGGGTGATCTACGAGCAGTACTTC. Protein product: CSASGVIYEQYF. The chain is built from TRBV20-1 and TRBJ2-7; D might be TRBD2 (5 bases). The CDR3 is 12 residues long. V gave up 3 bases and J gave up 3 bases, with 9 bases separating them. Germline CDR1 reads DFQATT; CDR2 reads SNEGSKA (reference sequence).

The chain employs TRBV29-1 and TRBJ1-2; D possibly corresponds to TRBD1 (5 bases). V gave up 4 bases and J gave up 2 bases, with 11 bases separating them. CDR3 length: 13 residues. Germline assignment: CDR1 SQVTM and CDR2 ANQGSEA. For the CDR3, the DNA is TGCAGCGTTGGCCGGGACCTAAACTATGGCTACACCTTC. It specifies CSVGRDLNYGYTF.

On this clonotype itself: A much larger clone differs by one base, so this may be a read error. This rearrangement joins TRBV29-1 to TRBJ1-2; D remains ambiguous. CDR1 is SQVTM, CDR2 ANQGSEA, per germline. Trimming removed 0 bases from V and 9 bases from J, with 17 bases in between. CDR3 size: 14 residues. The CDR3 nucleotides are TGCAGCGTTGAAGAAGGCGTAGCGGAATATTGCTACACCTTC. Translation: CSVEEGVAEYCYTF. Full variable domain (missing parts from reference TRBV29-1 and TRBJ1-2): SAVISQKPSRDICQRGTSLTIQCQVDSQVTMMFWYRQQPGQSLTLIATANQGSEATYESGFVIDKFPISRPNLTFSTLTVSNMSPEDSSIYLCSVEEGVAEYCYTFGSGTRLTVV.

The sample holds many counts of this clonotype. V usage is TRBV7-9 and J usage is TRBJ1-1; TRBD1 is a possible D gene (5 bases). Germline V gene lookup returns CDR1 SEHNR and CDR2 FQNEAQ (reference sequence). The CDR3 runs to 14 residues. Trimming stripped 7 bases from V and 11 bases from J, with 23 bases between. CDR3 sequence: CASIPSGGYAEAFF. In nucleotides, the CDR3 is TGTGCCAGCATCCCATCTGGGGGGTACGCCGAGGCTTTCTTT. The entire variable domain, with the rest obtained from reference TRBV7-9 and TRBJ1-1, is as follows: DTGVSQNPRHKITKRGQNVTFRCDPISEHNRLYWYRQTLGQGPEFLTYFQNEAQLEKSRLLSDRFSAERPKGSFSTLEIQRTEQGDSAMYLCASIPSGGYAEAFFGQGTRLTVV.

The chain couples TRBV5-6 to TRBJ2-2; D is possibly TRBD1 or TRBD2 (6 bases each). V gave up 4 bases and J gave up 2 bases, with 9 bases separating them. Germline values: CDR1 SGHDT, CDR2 YYEEEE. The CDR3 extends over 14 amino acids. CDR3 sequence reads: CASSAGQNTGELFF. In nucleotides, the CDR3 is TGTGCCAGCAGCGCGGGACAAAACACCGGGGAGCTGTTTTTT.

A word on this clonotype: A much bigger clone sits one base away, suggesting this may be a read error. The chain uses TRBV7-8 and TRBJ1-4; TRBD1 matches at 7 bases. Germline V gene data show CDR1 as SGHVS and CDR2 as FQNEAQ. Trimming at V came to 5 bases and at J to 7 bases, leaving 4 bases not matched to a gene. This CDR3 is built from 13 residues. CDR3 nucleotide sequence: TGTGCCAGCAGCGGGACAGTGGGTGAAAAACTGTTTTTT. Its translation: CASSGTVGEKLFF. Using reference TRBV7-8 and TRBJ1-4 for the parts outside the CDR3, the full variable domain is GAGVSQSPRYKVAKRGQDVALRCDPISGHVSLFWYQQALGQGPEFLTYFQNEAQLDKSGLPSDRFFAERPEGSVSTLKIQRTQQEDSAVYLCASSGTVGEKLFFGSGTQLSVL.

The J gene is TRBJ1-4, the V gene TRBV7-9, with unresolved D. CDR3 length equals 15 residues. The V end lost 2 bases, the J end lost 8 bases, and 15 bases lay between the germline ends. Germline CDR1 and CDR2: SEHNR and FQNEAQ (reference sequence). The CDR3 DNA reads TGTGCCAGCAGCTTACAGTTCGGGATATTCGAAAAACTGTTTTTT. Protein sequence: CASSLQFGIFEKLFF.

V gene TRBV29-1 combines with J gene TRBJ1-1; TRBD1 matches 8 bases. Germline assignment: CDR1 SQVTM and CDR2 ANQGSEA. CDR3 length equals 14 residues. Trimming removed 7 bases from V and 7 bases from J; junction bases left unmatched: 14. CDR3 sequence: CSAWTGRTGVEAFF. Written as DNA, the CDR3 is TGCAGCGCTTGGACAGGGAGGACAGGAGTTGAAGCTTTCTTT.

V and J are TRBV27 and TRBJ1-5, with 9 bases aligning to TRBD1. This CDR3 spans 14 amino acids. Trimming took 6 bases from V and 4 from J; bases not matched to a gene: 4. CDR1 and CDR2 from the germline V gene are MNHEY and SMNVEV (reference sequence). The CDR3 is CASRGTGQNQPQHF. Here the CDR3 DNA reads TGTGCCAGCAGAGGGACAGGGCAAAATCAGCCCCAGCATTTT.

Many counts were recorded for this clonotype. V gene TRBV20-1 combines with J gene TRBJ2-2; D not certain. The germline V gene has CDR1 DFQATT and CDR2 SNEGSKA (reference sequence). Trimming removed 5 bases at V and 6 bases at J, with 10 bases between. The CDR3 runs 12 residues. The CDR3 DNA is TGCAGTGCTCCCGGGTACCCCGGGGAGCTGTTTTTT. This codes for CSAPGYPGELFF.

This clonotype was recorded a few times. The CDR3: CASSVAPNVHELFF. The CDR3 DNA reads as TGTGCCAGCAGCGTAGCACCCAACGTGCATGAGCTGTTTTTT. This chain joins TRBV9 and TRBJ2-2; D is undetermined. Trimming cost V 0 bases and J 11 bases, with 14 bases left between them. This CDR3 is built from 14 residues. The germline V gene encodes CDR1 SGDLS and CDR2 YYNGEE.

This clonotype has just one count. The V gene is TRBV2, the J gene TRBJ2-5, with 7 bases matching TRBD1. J lost 6 bases, V lost 3 bases, and 4 bases had no gene match. The V gene's germline CDR1 is SNHLY and CDR2 FYNNEI. The length of the CDR3 is 13 residues. As DNA, the CDR3 is TGTGCCAGCAGTGATGACAGGGTGAAGACCCAGTACTTC. Amino acids: CASSDDRVKTQYF.

The chain joins TRBV27 to TRBJ2-7, with D tentatively TRBD1 (5 bases). V gave up 3 bases and J gave up 7 bases, with 13 bases separating them. Per germline, CDR1 MNHEY and CDR2 SMNVEV (reference sequence). CDR3 size: 13 residues. The CDR3 nucleotides read TGTGCCAGCAGTTTTGGGGCGTCGGTAGAGCAGTACTTC. Protein sequence: CASSFGASVEQYF.

The chain is built from TRBV20-1 and TRBJ1-3; D ambiguous. The CDR3 sequence is 15 residues long. V was shortened by 2 bases and J by 2 bases, with 13 bases between the two germline ends. The germline V gene has CDR1 DFQATT and CDR2 SNEGSKA (reference sequence). The CDR3 sequence: CSARLGSFTGNTIYF. The CDR3 nucleotides are TGCAGTGCTAGATTGGGCAGTTTCACTGGAAACACCATATATTTT.

The rearrangement joins TRBV11-2 to TRBJ2-1, with D perhaps matching TRBD2 (5 bases). CDR1 and CDR2 from the germline V gene are SGHAT and FQNNGV. The CDR3 has 14 amino acids. V shed 5 bases and J shed 13 bases, with 21 bases lying between them. CDR3 DNA sequence: TGTGCCAGCAGCAAGACCTCCTCGGGATCATATCAGTTCTTC. Translation gives CASSKTSSGSYQFF.

This clonotype was recorded a few times. At one boundary the junction diverges from the germline segment, which might be a read error. J is TRBJ2-7 and V is TRBV6-2 or TRBV6-3; D is perhaps TRBD2 (6 bases). CDR3 length: 14 residues. In germline, CDR1 is MNHEY, CDR2 SVGEGT. CDR3 sequence: CASTIGRRPHEQYF. The CDR3 DNA reads as TGTGCTAGCACAATCGGGAGAAGACCTCACGAGCAGTACTTC.

In regard to this clonotype: A single base separates this from a much larger clone, so it may be a read error. The chain has TRBV18 and TRBJ1-6, with TRBD1 as a possible D gene (6 bases). This CDR3 is 16 amino acids long. CDR1 and CDR2 (germline): KGHSH, LQKENI. CDR3 sequence reads: CASSPGPGQINSLLHF. Written as DNA, the CDR3 is TGTGCCAGCTCACCAGGCCCTGGACAGATTAATTCACTCCTCCACTTT.

This chain joins TRBV3-1 and TRBJ1-4; D gene uncertain. V was shortened by 2 bases and J by 0 bases, with 10 bases between the two germline ends. CDR1 LGHDT and CDR2 YNNKEL come from the germline V gene (reference sequence). CDR3 length: 16 amino acids. The CDR3 nucleotides read TGTGCCAGCAGCCAAAGAGGGCCTGCAACTAATGAAAAACTGTTTTTT. Protein sequence: CASSQRGPATNEKLFF.

This clonotype was seen a handful of times. The V gene is TRBV20-1, the J gene TRBJ2-3, with D possibly matching TRBD2 (5 bases). From germline, CDR1 is DFQATT and CDR2 SNEGSKA (reference sequence). V was pared by 4 bases and J by 4 bases, with 15 bases between. This CDR3 is built from 14 residues. CDR3 sequence: CSATRDNRPDTQYF. The CDR3 nucleotides are TGCAGTGCTACCCGGGATAACAGACCAGATACGCAGTATTTT.